This TCR beta chain was recorded in a study of graft-versus-host responses after intestinal transplantation. This CDR3 is built from 17 residues. V shed 2 bases and J shed 4 bases, with 19 bases lying between them. Germline lookup yields CDR1 SGDLS and CDR2 YYNGEE. This clone is labeled medium-sized. Produced via immunoSEQ multiplex PCR; TCRdb's table is partial and in-frame only. Of approximately 9,000 clones in the sample, about 32% were seen once. The chain has TRBV9 and TRBJ2-1, with D perhaps TRBD1 or TRBD2 (5 bases each). This specimen consisted of alloreactive CD4+ T cells from a mixed lymphocyte reaction culture, obtained before intestinal transplant. Subset of the sample: CFSE-low proliferating T cells sorted from roughly 6-day pre-transplant mixed lymphocyte reaction (GvH or HvG direction). This TCR was recovered from a human patient who received an intestinal transplant. The DNA of the CDR3 is TGTGCCAGCAGCGTTAAACTTAGGGGAGAGTTTTACAATGAGCAGTTCTTC. Its protein is CASSVKLRGEFYNEQFF.